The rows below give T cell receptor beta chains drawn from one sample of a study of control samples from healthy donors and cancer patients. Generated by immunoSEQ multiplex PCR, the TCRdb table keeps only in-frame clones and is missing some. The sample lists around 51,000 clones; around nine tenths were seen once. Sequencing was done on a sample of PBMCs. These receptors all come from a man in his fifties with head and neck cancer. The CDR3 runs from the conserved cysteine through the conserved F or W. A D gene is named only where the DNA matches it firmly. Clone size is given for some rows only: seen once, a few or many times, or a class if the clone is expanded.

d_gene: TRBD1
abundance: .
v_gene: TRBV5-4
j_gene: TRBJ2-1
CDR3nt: TGTGCCAGCAGCTCCCGACAGGGCAAGGGCAATGAGCAGTTCTTC
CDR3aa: CASSSRQGKGNEQFF

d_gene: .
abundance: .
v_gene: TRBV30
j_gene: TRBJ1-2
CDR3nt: TGTGCCTGGAGTACCAAGACATCTCTGTTTCGGGGCTACACCTTC
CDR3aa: CAWSTKTSLFRGYTF

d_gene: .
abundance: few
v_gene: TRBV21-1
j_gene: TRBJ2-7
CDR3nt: TGTGCCAGCAGCGACCCGGTTAAACGCGGGAGACGATACGAGCAGTACTTC
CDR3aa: CASSDPVKRGRRYEQYF

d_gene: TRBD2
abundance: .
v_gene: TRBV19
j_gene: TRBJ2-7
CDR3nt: TGTGCCAGTAGGTCCTCGGGACTAGCGGGAAACGAGCAGTACTTC
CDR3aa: CASRSSGLAGNEQYF

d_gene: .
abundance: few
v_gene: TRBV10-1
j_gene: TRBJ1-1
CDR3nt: TGCGCCAGCAGTGCGGACCCAATGAACACTGAAGCTTTCTTT
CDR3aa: CASSADPMNTEAFF

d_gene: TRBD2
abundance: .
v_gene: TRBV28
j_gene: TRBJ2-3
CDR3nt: TGTGCCAGCAGTTGGCGGGGGACCTCCACAGATACGCAGTATTTT
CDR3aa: CASSWRGTSTDTQYF

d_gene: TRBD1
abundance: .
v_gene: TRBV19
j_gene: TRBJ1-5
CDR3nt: TGTGCCAGTAGTATTAGGGGAGACAGGGGGCGAGATCAGCCCCAGCATTTT
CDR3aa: CASSIRGDRGRDQPQHF

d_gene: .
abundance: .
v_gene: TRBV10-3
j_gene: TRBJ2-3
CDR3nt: TGTGCCATCAGTGAGTCGAAGCCTAGCCAAGGAGATGCGCAGTATTTT
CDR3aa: CAISESKPSQGDAQYF

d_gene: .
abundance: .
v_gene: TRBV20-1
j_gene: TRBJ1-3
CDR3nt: TGCAGTGCTAGTTACAGGCAGACCTCTGGAAACACCATATATTTT
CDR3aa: CSASYRQTSGNTIYF

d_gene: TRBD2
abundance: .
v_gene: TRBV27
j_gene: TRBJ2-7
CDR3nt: TGTGCCAGCAGCCATGGGACTAGCGGAGACGAGCAGTACTTC
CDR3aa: CASSHGTSGDEQYF

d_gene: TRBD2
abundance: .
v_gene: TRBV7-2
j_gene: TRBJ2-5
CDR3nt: TGTGCCAGCAGCTTAGGGAGCGGGGTTGTGGAGACCCAGTACTTC
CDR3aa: CASSLGSGVVETQYF

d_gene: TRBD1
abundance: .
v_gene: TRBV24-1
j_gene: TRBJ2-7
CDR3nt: TGTGCCACCTCGGACAGGAACTCCTACGAGCAGTACTTC
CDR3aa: CATSDRNSYEQYF

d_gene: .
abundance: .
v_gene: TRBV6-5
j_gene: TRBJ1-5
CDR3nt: TGTGCCAGCAGCCTTCCAGGGGTGGATCAGCCCCAGCATTTT
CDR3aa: CASSLPGVDQPQHF

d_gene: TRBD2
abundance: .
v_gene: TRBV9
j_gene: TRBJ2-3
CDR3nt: TGCGCCCCCCGCGCCGCGGGGGGGGGACTAGCGGCCAGCACAGATACGCAGTATTTT
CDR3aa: CAPRAAGGGLAASTDTQYF

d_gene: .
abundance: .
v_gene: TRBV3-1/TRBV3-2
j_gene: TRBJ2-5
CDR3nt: TGTGCCAGCAGGTCACAAGAGACCCAGTACTTC
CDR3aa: CASRSQETQYF

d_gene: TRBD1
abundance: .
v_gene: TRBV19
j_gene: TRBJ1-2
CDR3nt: TGTGCCAGTAGTATGAGGGGGACAGGAGGCGGCTACACCTTC
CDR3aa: CASSMRGTGGGYTF

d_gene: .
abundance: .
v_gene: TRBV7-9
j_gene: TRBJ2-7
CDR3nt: TGTGCCAGCAGCAAACAACAGGTTTACGAGCAGTACTTC
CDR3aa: CASSKQQVYEQYF

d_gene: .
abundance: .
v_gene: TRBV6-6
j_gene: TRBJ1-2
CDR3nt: TGTGCCAGCAGACGTCTCCCGGGGGATGGCTACACCTTC
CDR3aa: CASRRLPGDGYTF

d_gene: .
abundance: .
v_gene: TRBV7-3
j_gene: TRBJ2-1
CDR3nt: TGTGCCAGCAGCTCTCCCGGGACGTTGGGATACAATGAGCAGTTCTTC
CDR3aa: CASSSPGTLGYNEQFF

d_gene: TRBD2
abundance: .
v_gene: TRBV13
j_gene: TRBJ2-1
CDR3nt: TGTGCCAGCAGCTTAGCTAGCGGGGGTGTCTACAATGAGCAGTTCTTC
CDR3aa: CASSLASGGVYNEQFF

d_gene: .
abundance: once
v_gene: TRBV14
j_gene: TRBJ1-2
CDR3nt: TGTGCCAGCAGCCAAGAAACACTAAACTATGGCTACACCTTC
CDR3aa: CASSQETLNYGYTF

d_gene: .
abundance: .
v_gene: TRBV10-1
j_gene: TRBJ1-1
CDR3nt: TGCGCCAGCAGTGAGTCGGGAGGGACGGGGAACACTGAAGCTTTCTTT
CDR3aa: CASSESGGTGNTEAFF

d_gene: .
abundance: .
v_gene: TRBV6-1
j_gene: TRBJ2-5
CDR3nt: TGTGCCAGCAGTGAGTTGGGGGGGGCCTTCGTCTCAGAGACCCAGTACTTC
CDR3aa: CASSELGGAFVSETQYF

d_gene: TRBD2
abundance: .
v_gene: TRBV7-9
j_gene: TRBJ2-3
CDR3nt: TGTGCCAGCAGCTTCGGCGGGAGGGCCTATAGAACAGATACGCAGTATTTT
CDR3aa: CASSFGGRAYRTDTQYF

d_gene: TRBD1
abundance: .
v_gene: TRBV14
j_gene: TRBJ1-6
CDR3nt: TGTGCCAGCAGCCAAGCGGGGGGGACAGGGGATTCACCCCTCCACTTT
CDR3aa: CASSQAGGTGDSPLHF

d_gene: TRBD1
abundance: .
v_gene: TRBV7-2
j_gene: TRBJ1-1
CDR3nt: TGTGCCAGCAGCCCTAACAGGGACAGGGGCACTGAAGCTTTCTTT
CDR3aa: CASSPNRDRGTEAFF

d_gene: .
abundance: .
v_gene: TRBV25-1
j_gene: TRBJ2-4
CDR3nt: TGTGCCAGCAGTGGCCCTTTTAAAAACATTCAGTACTTC
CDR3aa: CASSGPFKNIQYF

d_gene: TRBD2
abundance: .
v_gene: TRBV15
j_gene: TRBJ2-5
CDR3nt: TGTGCCACCAGCAGAGATCCGCCCTCACTAGCGGGAGGGCCGGAGACCCAGTACTTC
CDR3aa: CATSRDPPSLAGGPETQYF

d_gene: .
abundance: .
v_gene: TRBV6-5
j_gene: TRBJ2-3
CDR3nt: TGTGCCAGCAGTTACTCGGCGGCAGGTCGAGATACGCAGTATTTT
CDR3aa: CASSYSAAGRDTQYF

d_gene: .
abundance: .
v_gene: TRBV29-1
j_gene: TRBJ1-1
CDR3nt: TGCAGCGTTGCTAGTGGGAGAGACACTGAAGCTTTCTTT
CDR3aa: CSVASGRDTEAFF

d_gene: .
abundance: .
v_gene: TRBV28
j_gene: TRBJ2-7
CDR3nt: TGTGCCAGCAGTTCCTCAGGGCAGGCCCAACCCTACGAGCAGTACTTC
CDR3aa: CASSSSGQAQPYEQYF

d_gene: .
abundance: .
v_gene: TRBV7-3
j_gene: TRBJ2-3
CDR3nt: TGTGCCAGCAGCTTACAGGGCGGATATACCACAGATACGCAGTATTTT
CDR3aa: CASSLQGGYTTDTQYF

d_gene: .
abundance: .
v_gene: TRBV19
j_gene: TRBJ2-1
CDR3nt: TGTGCCAGTAGAGGAGTCTACAATGAGCAGTTCTTC
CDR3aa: CASRGVYNEQFF

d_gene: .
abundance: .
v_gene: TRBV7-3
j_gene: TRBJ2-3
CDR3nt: TGTGCCAGCAGCTTAGGGCAGGTGGGCACAGATACGCAGTATTTT
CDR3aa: CASSLGQVGTDTQYF

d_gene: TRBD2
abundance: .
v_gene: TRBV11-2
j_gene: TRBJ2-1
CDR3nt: TGTGCCAGCAGCCAACCATGGACTAGCGGGATGTTAAATGAGCAGTTCTTC
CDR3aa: CASSQPWTSGMLNEQFF

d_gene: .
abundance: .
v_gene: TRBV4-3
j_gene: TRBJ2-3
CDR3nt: TGCGCCAGCAGCCAAGATCGCCAGTCTCTACTCACAGATACGCAGTATTTT
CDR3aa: CASSQDRQSLLTDTQYF

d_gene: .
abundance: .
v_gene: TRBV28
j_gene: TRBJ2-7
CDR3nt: TGTGCCATTAGAGGCTACGAGCAGTACTTC
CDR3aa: CAIRGYEQYF

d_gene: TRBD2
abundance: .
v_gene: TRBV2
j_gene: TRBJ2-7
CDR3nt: TGTGCCACCCGAACTAGCGGGAGGGCCTCCGAGCAGTACTTC
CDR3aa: CATRTSGRASEQYF

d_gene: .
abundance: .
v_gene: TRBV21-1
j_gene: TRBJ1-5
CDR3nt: TGTGCCAGCAGCAAAAGGACAAGATATCAGCCCCAGCATTTT
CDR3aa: CASSKRTRYQPQHF

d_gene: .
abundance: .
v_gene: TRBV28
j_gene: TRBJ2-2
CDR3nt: TGTGCCAGCAGTCCCAGAAACACCGGGGAGCTGTTTTTT
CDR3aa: CASSPRNTGELFF

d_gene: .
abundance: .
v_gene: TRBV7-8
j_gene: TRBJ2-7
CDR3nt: TGTGCCAGCAGCCCACAGGGTATGGACGAGCAGTACTTC
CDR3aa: CASSPQGMDEQYF

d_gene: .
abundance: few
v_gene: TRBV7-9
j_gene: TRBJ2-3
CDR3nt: TGTGCCAGCAGGTGGGGGGGCACAGATACGCAGTATTTT
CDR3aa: CASRWGGTDTQYF

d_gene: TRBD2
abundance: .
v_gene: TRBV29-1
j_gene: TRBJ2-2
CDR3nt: TGCAGCATGACGGCGGGACTAGCGGGGGGAACCGGGGAGCTGTTTTTT
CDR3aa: CSMTAGLAGGTGELFF

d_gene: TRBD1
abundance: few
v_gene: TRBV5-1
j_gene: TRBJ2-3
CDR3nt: TGCGCCAGCAGCTTCTTCGGACAGGCCACAGATACGCAGTATTTT
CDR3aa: CASSFFGQATDTQYF

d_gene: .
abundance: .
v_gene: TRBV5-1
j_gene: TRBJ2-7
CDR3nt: TGCGCCAGCAGCTTATCACAGGGCGTTTACTACGAGCAGTACTTC
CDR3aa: CASSLSQGVYYEQYF

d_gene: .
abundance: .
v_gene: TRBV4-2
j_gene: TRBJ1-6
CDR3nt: TGTGCCAGCAGCCAAGAGGAAGGGGGAAGAAATTCACCCCTCCACTTT
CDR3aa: CASSQEEGGRNSPLHF